The 14 T cell receptor beta chains reported below all come from one sample, sequenced in a study of T-cell memory formation after mild COVID-19 (dated by TCRdb to the early 2020s). The library was obtained by 5' RACE. The sequencing machine was an Illumina NovaSeq 6000. TCRdb's own reprocessing of the public reads used fastp at Q25 and MiXCR and kept productive beta chains. Each entry is one CDR3 protein sequence, shown with its most common DNA and genes. The sample table contains around 55,000 distinct CDR3 sequences; only one count was recorded for more than 8% of them. The top ten clonotypes cover 0.9% to 1.5% of the sample. The sequenced sample consisted of PBMCs or a T cell subset sorted from them (not recorded which). The receptors originated from a man aged 18 to 30 who had mild COVID-19 (a few samples of this study predate the infection). The sample titles of this study are shuffled in the database, so cell type and time point are left out; the donor was told from shared clones.

J is TRBJ1-6 and V is TRBV20-1; D is uncertain. V shed 0 bases and J shed 7 bases, with 10 bases lying between them. CDR1 and CDR2 (germline): DFQATT, SNEGSKA (reference sequence). This CDR3 comprises 14 residues. CDR3 protein: CSARDLRLNSPLHF. CDR3 DNA sequence: TGCAGTGCTAGAGATCTGAGACTCAATTCACCCCTCCACTTT.

This chain connects TRBV5-6 to TRBJ2-3; TRBD2 matches at 8 bases. The germline CDR1 and CDR2 sequences are SGHDT and YYEEEE. The CDR3 runs to 14 residues. V dropped 3 bases and J dropped 8; count of bases not matched to a gene: 8. CDR3 residues: CASSSRGGHGTQYF. The CDR3 DNA is TGTGCCAGCAGCTCTCGGGGGGGCCACGGTACGCAGTATTTT.

The chain carries TRBV12-3 or TRBV12-4 and TRBJ2-1; D is tentatively TRBD1 or TRBD2 (5 bases each). V was trimmed by 7 bases and J by 7 bases, leaving 20 bases between them. The CDR3 has 15 amino acids. This chain's CDR3 is CASTMGRTTKNEQFF. CDR3 bases: TGTGCCAGCACCATGGGACGGACAACTAAAAATGAGCAGTTCTTC.

This clonotype has a handful of counts. The gene calls are TRBV10-3 and TRBJ2-1; D uncertain. V lost 4 bases, J lost 10 bases, and 8 bases lay in between. CDR1 and CDR2 (germline): ENHRY, SYGVKD. The CDR3 has 11 amino acids. The CDR3 DNA reads TGTGCCATCAGTGCCCAGGACGAGCAGTTCTTC. It translates to CAISAQDEQFF.

The chain has TRBV7-3 and TRBJ2-2, with D maybe TRBD2 (6 bases). The germline V gene has CDR1 SGHTA and CDR2 FQGTGA. This CDR3 is 14 amino acids long. V was shortened by 5 bases and J by 3 bases, with 10 bases between the two germline ends. In DNA form, the CDR3 reads TGTGCCAGCAGCGTCTCGGGGGACACCGGGGAGCTGTTTTTT. Its protein product is CASSVSGDTGELFF.

The chain links TRBV3-1 to TRBJ1-3; D is uncertain. The germline V and J ends were trimmed by 0 bases and 0 bases, with 6 bases remaining between them. Germline CDR1 and CDR2: LGHDT and YNNKEL (reference sequence). This CDR3 has 15 residues. The CDR3 region is CASSQDTFSGNTIYF. The CDR3 nucleotides are TGTGCCAGCAGCCAAGATACCTTCTCTGGAAACACCATATATTTT.

This sequence joins TRBV5-8 and TRBJ2-5; D might be TRBD1 (5 bases). The CDR3 totals 13 residues. Per the germline V gene, CDR1 is SGHTS and CDR2 is YDEGEE. The V end lost 3 bases, the J end lost 4 bases, and 10 bases lay between the germline ends. The CDR3 bases are TGTGCCAGCAGCTCTCAGGGTTTAGAGACCCAGTACTTC. Protein product: CASSSQGLETQYF.

This chain connects TRBV4-1 to TRBJ2-3; 8 nucleotides agree with TRBD2. Germline V lookup: CDR1 MGHRA, CDR2 YSYEKL. The CDR3 runs to 15 residues. Losses at the gene ends were 0 bases for V and 4 bases for J; bases not matched to a gene: 3. The CDR3 region is CASSQDRTSSDTQYF. CDR3 coding DNA: TGCGCCAGCAGCCAAGACAGGACTAGCTCAGATACGCAGTATTTT.

This rearrangement joins TRBV15 to TRBJ2-5; no reliable D call. Germline V gene sequence: CDR1 LNHNV, CDR2 YYDKDF (reference sequence). This CDR3 is built from 12 residues. V gave up 0 bases and J gave up 5 bases, with 4 bases separating them. CDR3 region: CATSRDWETQYF. CDR3 DNA sequence: TGTGCCACCAGCAGAGATTGGGAGACCCAGTACTTC.

The chain couples TRBV24-1 to TRBJ2-1; TRBD2 matches at 7 bases. CDR3 size: 14 residues. The V and J ends lost 5 bases and 10 bases, in that order; junction bases with no gene match: 10. Germline CDR1 reads KGHDR; CDR2 reads SFDVKD. CDR3 region: CATSGTVGEGEQFF. Here the CDR3 DNA reads TGTGCCACCAGTGGTACAGTCGGGGAGGGGGAGCAGTTCTTC.

This clonotype was seen a handful of times. The chain has TRBV5-1 and TRBJ2-5; possible D gene TRBD2, 5 bases. This CDR3 has 13 residues. Germline loops: CDR1 SGHRS, CDR2 YFSETQ. Trimming took off 2 bases at V and 5 bases at J, with 10 bases between the two ends. In nucleotides, the CDR3 is TGCGCCAGCAGCTTTCGAGGGCCGGAGACCCAGTACTTC. As protein: CASSFRGPETQYF.

This chain links TRBV12-3 or TRBV12-4 with TRBJ2-7; 10 nucleotides match TRBD2. V trimming: 6 bases; J trimming: 6 bases; junction bases outside the gene matches: 8. The CDR3 is 14 amino acids. CDR3 protein: CASSLSGGMVEQYF. The CDR3 DNA sequence: TGTGCCAGCAGCCTTAGCGGGGGGATGGTCGAGCAGTACTTC.

This clonotype has at least ten counts. This chain connects TRBV7-7 to TRBJ2-5; D is possibly TRBD2 (6 bases). This CDR3 region has 13 residues. The germline V and J ends were trimmed by 5 bases and 2 bases, with 9 bases remaining between them. Per germline, CDR1 SSHAT and CDR2 FNYEAQ (reference sequence). The CDR3 loop is CASSVGLQETQYF. CDR3 coding DNA: TGTGCCAGCAGCGTGGGACTGCAAGAGACCCAGTACTTC.

This sequence joins TRBV5-1 and TRBJ2-1; 8 bases are a match to TRBD1. The V gene end was trimmed by 0 bases and the J gene end by 7 bases; junction bases not matched to a gene: 0. The CDR3 runs 13 residues. Germline lookup yields CDR1 SGHRS and CDR2 YFSETQ. In DNA form, the CDR3 reads TGCGCCAGCAGCTTGGGACAGGGGAATGAGCAGTTCTTC. This gives the protein CASSLGQGNEQFF.